The rows below give T cell receptor beta chains drawn from one sample of a study of shared clonotypes between healthy human individuals. Assay used: immunoSEQ multiplex PCR; TCRdb lists only in-frame clones, some missing. The data show over 1.4 million clones, around 97% seen once. Sequencing used naive CD4+ T cells sorted from blood. The receptor set was obtained from a man aged 25-45 years in good health. Each CDR3 is given with its conserved first and last residue. Each record gives: clone size, J gene, D gene, V gene, CDR3 protein, CDR3 DNA. The D gene is left open where the match is weak. Clone size is not always given. Where it is, it says once, few, many or a class for expanded clones.

>NA|TRBJ1-1|NA|TRBV2
CASSEFAEAFF
TGTGCCAGCAGTGAATTCGCTGAAGCTTTCTTT
>NA|TRBJ2-1|TRBD2|TRBV11-2
CASSLISGRPNEQFF
TGTGCCAGCAGCTTAATTAGCGGGAGGCCCAATGAGCAGTTCTTC
>NA|TRBJ2-3|NA|TRBV2
CASSRIGGDTQYF
TGTGCCAGCAGTCGTATTGGCGGAGATACGCAGTATTTT
>NA|TRBJ2-3|TRBD1|TRBV2
CASSETRDRVTDTQYF
TGTGCCAGCAGTGAAACCCGGGACAGGGTCACAGATACGCAGTATTTT
>once|TRBJ1-1|NA|TRBV11-3
CASSFASNTEAFF
TGTGCCAGCAGCTTTGCCTCGAACACTGAAGCTTTCTTT
>NA|TRBJ2-7|TRBD1|TRBV18
CASSPGTGDFYEQYF
TGTGCCAGCTCACCGGGGACAGGGGATTTCTACGAGCAGTACTTC
>NA|TRBJ1-2|TRBD1|TRBV19
CASSTQQGRVIGYTF
TGTGCCAGTAGTACTCAACAGGGGCGAGTTATCGGCTACACCTTC
>NA|TRBJ1-5|NA|TRBV19
CASSIGAGPQHF
TGTGCCAGTAGTATAGGGGCGGGGCCCCAGCATTTT
>NA|TRBJ2-1|TRBD2|TRBV18
CASSPPGSGSDYNEQFF
TGTGCCAGCTCACCTCCGGGTAGCGGGAGCGATTACAATGAGCAGTTCTTC
>NA|TRBJ1-1|NA|TRBV19
CASQNPRGGYTEAFF
TGTGCCAGCCAGAATCCCAGGGGTGGGTACACTGAAGCTTTCTTT
>NA|TRBJ1-1|NA|TRBV5-1
CASSFRAGGEAFF
TGCGCCAGCAGCTTCAGGGCCGGAGGTGAAGCTTTCTTT
>NA|TRBJ2-3|NA|TRBV11-3
CASSPRGTDTQYF
TGTGCCAGCAGCCCCCGGGGCACAGATACGCAGTATTTT
>NA|TRBJ2-7|NA|TRBV19
CASSSRVLTYEQYF
TGTGCCAGTAGTAGCAGGGTGCTGACCTACGAGCAGTACTTC
>NA|TRBJ2-1|TRBD2|TRBV5-1
CASSLVRASGRSYNEQFF
TGCGCCAGCAGCCTTGTACGGGCTAGCGGGAGGTCCTACAATGAGCAGTTCTTC
>NA|TRBJ2-5|NA|TRBV19
CASSAGPSRYQETQYF
TGTGCCAGTAGTGCAGGTCCGAGTCGTTACCAAGAGACCCAGTACTTC
>NA|TRBJ2-7|NA|TRBV19
CASIDKWNEQYF
TGTGCCAGTATTGACAAGTGGAACGAGCAGTACTTC
>NA|TRBJ2-2|TRBD2|TRBV4-3
CASSHAGVYTGELFF
TGCGCCAGCAGCCACGCGGGAGTGTACACCGGGGAGCTGTTTTTT
>NA|TRBJ2-5|TRBD1|TRBV6-1
CASSELGQRAQETQYF
TGTGCCAGCAGTGAACTGGGACAGAGGGCCCAAGAGACCCAGTACTTC
>NA|TRBJ1-5|TRBD1|TRBV6-6
CASSYSDRANQPQHF
TGTGCCAGCAGTTACTCGGACAGGGCCAATCAGCCCCAGCATTTT
>NA|TRBJ1-1|NA|TRBV7-2
CASSFGTSTEAFF
TGTGCCAGCAGCTTTGGAACCAGCACTGAAGCTTTCTTT
>once|TRBJ2-5|TRBD2|TRBV7-9
CASSFPGLAGGLETQYF
TGTGCCAGCAGCTTTCCGGGACTAGCGGGAGGGTTGGAGACCCAGTACTTC
>NA|TRBJ1-5|NA|TRBV5-6
CASSRDLNQPQHF
TGTGCCAGCAGCCGGGACCTCAATCAGCCCCAGCATTTT
>NA|TRBJ2-7|NA|TRBV10-1
CASSVITESYEQYF
TGCGCCAGCAGTGTTATAACGGAGTCCTACGAGCAGTACTTC
>NA|TRBJ1-2|NA|TRBV4-1
CASSQGAPTSYGYTF
TGCGCCAGCAGCCAAGGAGCACCAACCAGCTATGGCTACACCTTC
>NA|TRBJ1-5|NA|TRBV19
CASSWAGDQPQHF
TGTGCCAGTTCTTGGGCAGGGGATCAGCCCCAGCATTTT
>NA|TRBJ1-3|NA|TRBV19
CASNQSLDQLGNTIYF
TGTGCCAGTAATCAAAGTCTTGACCAACTCGGAAACACCATATATTTT
>NA|TRBJ2-6|NA|TRBV4-3
CASSQVSGHGANVLTF
TGCGCCAGCAGCCAAGTTTCGGGGCATGGGGCCAACGTCCTGACTTTC
>NA|TRBJ2-7|TRBD2|TRBV9
CASSEGLAGLYEQYF
TGTGCCAGCAGCGAGGGACTAGCGGGCCTTTACGAGCAGTACTTC
>NA|TRBJ2-7|NA|TRBV19
CASSTMASYEQYF
TGTGCCAGTAGTACCATGGCCTCCTACGAGCAGTACTTC
>NA|TRBJ1-1|NA|TRBV4-1
CASSQGLLGMNTEAFF
TGCGCCAGCAGCCAAGGACTTTTGGGGATGAACACTGAAGCTTTCTTT
>NA|TRBJ2-7|NA|TRBV5-4
CASSSLSPSYEQYF
TGTGCCAGCAGCTCCCTTAGCCCGTCCTACGAGCAGTACTTC
>NA|TRBJ1-4|TRBD1|TRBV7-2
CASSSAGQGDEKLFF
TGTGCCAGCAGCTCCGCGGGACAGGGGGACGAAAAACTGTTTTTT
>NA|TRBJ2-2|NA|TRBV5-1
CASSIRMTGELFF
TGCGCCAGCAGCATCAGAATGACCGGGGAGCTGTTTTTT
>once|TRBJ1-2|TRBD1|TRBV4-1
CASSQGQGTNYGYTF
TGCGCCAGCAGCCAAGGACAGGGAACCAACTATGGCTACACCTTC
>NA|TRBJ2-1|NA|TRBV28
CASSSNPHNEQFF
TGTGCCAGCAGCTCCAACCCCCACAATGAGCAGTTCTTC
>NA|TRBJ2-3|NA|TRBV5-1
CASSPDMGLQYF
TGCGCCAGCAGCCCGGATATGGGCCTGCAGTATTTT
>NA|TRBJ2-5|NA|TRBV5-6
CASSTTSSSLETQYF
TGTGCCAGCAGCACGACTAGTAGTAGTTTGGAGACCCAGTACTTC
>NA|TRBJ2-3|NA|TRBV10-2
CASRAPPDNTQYF
TGCGCCAGCAGAGCCCCGCCAGACAATACGCAGTATTTT
>NA|TRBJ2-1|NA|TRBV7-9
CASSSIRGHNEQFF
TGTGCCAGCAGCTCAATCCGGGGCCACAATGAGCAGTTCTTC
>NA|TRBJ1-1|NA|TRBV19
CASSIFGLRNTEAFF
TGTGCCAGTAGTATTTTCGGGTTAAGGAACACTGAAGCTTTCTTT
>NA|TRBJ2-5|NA|TRBV14
CASSQGNSPIPGQETQYF
TGTGCCAGCAGCCAAGGAAACAGCCCGATTCCGGGGCAAGAGACCCAGTACTTC
>NA|TRBJ1-1|NA|TRBV5-6
CASSSPGPQEPNTEAFF
TGTGCCAGCAGCTCCCCGGGGCCACAGGAGCCGAACACTGAAGCTTTCTTT
>NA|TRBJ2-1|NA|TRBV27
CAISLTFPGLGSPNEQFF
TGTGCCATCAGTCTCACATTCCCGGGCCTCGGGAGTCCCAATGAGCAGTTCTTC
>NA|TRBJ2-1|NA|TRBV5-1
CASGLGTDNEQFF
TGCGCCAGCGGACTGGGAACAGACAATGAGCAGTTCTTC
>NA|TRBJ2-5|NA|TRBV19
CASSSSGAPQETQYF
TGTGCCAGTAGTTCCTCGGGGGCGCCCCAAGAGACCCAGTACTTC
>NA|TRBJ1-1|NA|TRBV18
CASSPSQGNTEAFF
TGTGCCAGCTCACCATCCCAGGGTAACACTGAAGCTTTCTTT
>NA|TRBJ2-3|NA|TRBV11-1
CASSLADPGTDTQYF
TGTGCCAGCAGCTTAGCCGACCCTGGCACAGATACGCAGTATTTT
>NA|TRBJ2-1|TRBD2|TRBV27
CASRASGMNEQFF
TGTGCCAGCAGAGCTAGCGGGATGAATGAGCAGTTCTTC
>NA|TRBJ2-2|NA|TRBV28
CASSSVRNVKLFF
TGTGCCAGCAGTTCCGTTAGAAATGTAAAGCTGTTTTTT
>NA|TRBJ2-3|NA|TRBV28
CASSLVETQYF
TGTGCCAGCAGTTTAGTGGAAACTCAGTATTTT
>NA|TRBJ1-2|TRBD1|TRBV27
CASSKWDRGHGYTF
TGTGCCAGCAGCAAATGGGACAGGGGTCACGGCTACACCTTC
>NA|TRBJ2-7|NA|TRBV5-4
CASLPTLESDEQYF
TGTGCCAGCCTTCCTACCCTCGAAAGTGACGAGCAGTACTTC
>NA|TRBJ2-3|NA|TRBV7-3
CASSASADTQYF
TGTGCCAGCAGCGCTAGTGCAGATACGCAGTATTTT
>NA|TRBJ2-5|NA|TRBV7-9
CASSFGLGETQYF
TGTGCCAGCAGCTTTGGTCTAGGAGAGACCCAGTACTTC
>NA|TRBJ1-1|NA|TRBV29-1
CSVAVGRGMNTEAFF
TGCAGCGTTGCCGTTGGGCGCGGAATGAACACTGAAGCTTTCTTT
>NA|TRBJ2-1|TRBD1|TRBV18
CASSPDREGEQFF
TGTGCCAGCTCACCGGACAGGGAAGGTGAGCAGTTCTTC
>NA|TRBJ2-2|NA|TRBV18
CASSPAQAVSTGELFF
TGTGCCAGCTCACCTGCTCAGGCTGTAAGCACCGGGGAGCTGTTTTTT
>NA|TRBJ2-1|TRBD2|TRBV11-3
CASSLTLAGRGEQFF
TGTGCCAGCAGCTTAACACTAGCGGGACGGGGTGAGCAGTTCTTC
>NA|TRBJ2-5|TRBD1|TRBV10-1
CARRDREQETQYF
TGCGCCAGACGGGACAGGGAACAAGAGACCCAGTACTTC